This T cell receptor beta chain emerged from a study of vaccination effects on CD4 cells after COVID-19. For this clone: Its antigen remains unknown.

Sequenced by immunoSEQ multiplex PCR; TCRdb stores in-frame clones only, minus some. Among approximately 74,000 clones, roughly 73% were seen once, and the ten largest hold around 1.1%. Before sequencing took place, the ViraFEST assay used viral peptide pools to expand antigen-specific CD4+ T cells. Isolation of CD4+ T cells took place after 10 days of culture. Every participant took two doses of the BNT162b2 or mRNA-1273 vaccine. Each culture well received roughly 1.8 million PBMC. These cells were then cultured in IMDM with about 10 IU/ml IL-2 and 7.5 to 10 ug/ml peptides. IL-2 medium took the place of half the medium on both days 3 and 7. General study points: Clones arising from infection and from vaccination showed marked clonal contraction late after vaccination.

V gave up 1 base and J gave up 7 bases, with 5 bases separating them. CDR3 length: 12 amino acids. Material: CD4+ T cells from PBMCs cultured with HCoV-OC43 spike peptides, obtained after COVID-19 vaccination. This sample's subset: HCoV-OC43 spike overlapping peptide pool stimulation. This sequence joins TRBV12-3 or TRBV12-4 and TRBJ2-1, with D unclear. The clonotype comes from a human donor who received a COVID-19 vaccine. In nucleotides, the CDR3 is TGTGCCAGCAGTTTAGGGGTTAATGAGCAGTTCTTC. It yields the protein CASSLGVNEQFF.